The 6 T cell receptor beta chains listed next were all sequenced from one sample in a study of T cells after yellow fever vaccination. TCRdb reanalysed the 5' RACE reads using MiXCR and keeps one entry per CDR3 protein. The sample carries 620,000 or so distinct CDR3 sequences, roughly 17% recorded once. Sequences were derived from PBMCs, sampled about 5 days after the first yellow fever vaccination. The receptors were gathered from a man aged 18 to 35 who received the YFV17D yellow fever vaccine.

There are a few counts of this clonotype. The J gene is TRBJ2-7, the V gene TRBV20-1, with D perhaps given as TRBD1 or TRBD2 (6 bases each). The CDR3 has 13 amino acids. Germline V CDR1 and CDR2: DFQATT, SNEGSKA (reference sequence). V lost 3 bases, J lost 0 bases, and 9 bases lay in between. Here the CDR3 DNA reads TGCAGTGCTAGGGCGGGACACTCCTACGAGCAGTACTTC. Its protein is CSARAGHSYEQYF.

This clonotype was seen more than once but under ten times. This rearrangement joins TRBV5-1 to TRBJ2-3; 11 positions match TRBD2. This CDR3 has 15 residues. V dropped 6 bases and J dropped 6; count of bases not matched to a gene: 9. CDR1 and CDR2 from the germline V gene are SGHRS and YFSETQ. The CDR3 DNA reads TGCGCCAGCACTGCTAGCGGGGGGTCCCCGGATACGCAGTATTTT. Protein: CASTASGGSPDTQYF.

This clonotype was counted many times. V gene TRBV5-6 combines with J gene TRBJ2-1, with 8 bases lining up with TRBD2. CDR3 length: 17 residues. The germline V gene has CDR1 SGHDT and CDR2 YYEEEE. V trimming: 0 bases; J trimming: 5 bases; junction bases outside the gene matches: 10. The CDR3: CASSLVRLAGSDNEQFF. DNA of the CDR3: TGTGCCAGCAGCTTGGTGCGGCTAGCGGGTTCAGACAATGAGCAGTTCTTC. Together with reference TRBV5-6 and TRBJ2-1, the CDR3 gives the full variable domain: DAGVTQSPTHLIKTRGQQVTLRCSPKSGHDTVSWYQQALGQGPQFIFQYYEEEERQRGNFPDRFSGHQFPNYSSELNVNALLLGDSALYLCASSLVRLAGSDNEQFFGPGTRLTVL.

The chain joins TRBV20-1 to TRBJ2-3; 13 nucleotides align to TRBD2. From germline, CDR1 is DFQATT and CDR2 SNEGSKA (reference sequence). V lost 0 bases to trimming and J lost 0 bases; unmatched junction nucleotides: 3. This CDR3 has 17 amino acids. The CDR3 protein is CSARDPLAGGSTDTQYF. CDR3 nucleotide sequence: TGCAGTGCTAGAGACCCACTAGCGGGGGGGAGCACAGATACGCAGTATTTT.

The chain joins TRBV18 to TRBJ2-7; D is possibly TRBD1 (6 bases). Looked up from germline, CDR1 is KGHSH and CDR2 is LQKENI. V was trimmed by 2 bases and J by 1 base, leaving 9 bases between them. CDR3 length: 14 amino acids. As DNA, the CDR3 is TGTGCCAGCTCACCATCGGGACATTCCTACGAGCAGTACGTC. Translating gives CASSPSGHSYEQYV.

This clonotype showed up just a few times. This chain connects TRBV7-9 to TRBJ2-1; no firm D call. This CDR3 contains 14 residues. Per germline, CDR1 SEHNR and CDR2 FQNEAQ (reference sequence). Trimming stripped 5 bases from V and 7 bases from J, with 15 bases between. CDR3 nucleotides: TGTGCCAGCAGCGCCCACAGTAGTCGGAATGAGCAGTTCTTC. Protein product: CASSAHSSRNEQFF. Full variable domain (missing parts from reference TRBV7-9 and TRBJ2-1): DTGVSQNPRHKITKRGQNVTFRCDPISEHNRLYWYRQTLGQGPEFLTYFQNEAQLEKSRLLSDRFSAERPKGSFSTLEIQRTEQGDSAMYLCASSAHSSRNEQFFGPGTRLTVL.